A single sample is the source of the 15 T cell receptor beta chains below, sequenced in a study of T cell repertoires in cytomegalovirus infection. Via MiXCR, TCRdb re-called the reads, giving one row per CDR3 protein. The sample lists some 940,000 distinct CDR3 sequences; around 31% were seen once. Antigens of these TCRs are unknown. This sample comprised cultured CD8+ T cells from PBMCs, obtained from culture after CMV antigen stimulation. These receptors came from a human donor in good health (CMV status not recorded). Some clones in this sample may be carry-over from other donors' samples.

In its sample, this clonotype was seen a few times. The chain joins TRBV5-4 to TRBJ1-6; D gene uncertain. Germline values: CDR1 SGHNT, CDR2 YYREEE (reference sequence). The CDR3 length is 12 residues. V lost 0 bases to trimming and J lost 9 bases, with 4 bases between them. The CDR3 DNA follows: TGTGCCAGCAGCTTGGGTATTTCACCCCTCCACTTT. Translation: CASSLGISPLHF.

The J gene is TRBJ1-5, the V gene TRBV4-1; unclear D gene. CDR1 and CDR2 (germline): MGHRA, YSYEKL. The length of the CDR3 is 15 residues. Trimming pared 4 bases from V and 0 bases from J, leaving 10 bases between. In DNA, the CDR3 is TGCGCCAGCAGCCCGACCCCGACTAGCAATCAGCCCCAGCATTTT. Translating gives CASSPTPTSNQPQHF.

This clonotype occurred a few times. The chain uses TRBV7-3 and TRBJ1-6, with D perhaps TRBD1 (5 bases). The germline gives CDR1 SGHTA, CDR2 FQGTGA. Trimming took 2 bases from V and 0 from J, leaving 11 bases between them. The CDR3 length is 17 residues. In DNA, the CDR3 is TGTGCCAGCAGCTTATTGGGACCCCTCTCCTATAATTCACCCCTCCACTTT. Its protein product is CASSLLGPLSYNSPLHF.

This clonotype was observed a few times. The chain joins TRBV7-9 to TRBJ2-4; no definite D call. The length of the CDR3 is 15 residues. V shed 5 bases and J shed 1 base, with 12 bases lying between them. Germline CDR1 is SEHNR and CDR2 is FQNEAQ (reference sequence). The CDR3 region has the DNA TGTGCCAGCAGCCCGGAAACCGCGGCCAAAAACATTCAGTACTTC. It is translated as CASSPETAAKNIQYF.

This clonotype was observed many times. The chain recombines TRBV7-6 with TRBJ2-2, with 7 bases fitting TRBD1. V trimming: 7 bases; J trimming: 0 bases; junction bases outside the gene matches: 17. The germline V gene has CDR1 SGHVS and CDR2 FNYEAQ. This CDR3 spans 19 amino acids. CDR3 protein: CASTLSPYRGLTNTGELFF. The CDR3 region has the DNA TGTGCCAGCACCCTTAGTCCCTACAGGGGCCTTACGAACACCGGGGAGCTGTTTTTT.

V usage is TRBV28 and J usage is TRBJ1-2; D is unclear. Germline CDR1 MDHEN, CDR2 SYDVKM. CDR3 size: 11 residues. Trimming shortened V by 5 bases and J by 8 bases, and 9 bases separated the two germline ends. CDR3 protein: CASSPLRGYTF. The CDR3 DNA is TGTGCCAGCAGTCCCCTCAGGGGCTACACCTTC.

Only a few counts were recorded for this clonotype. The chain recombines TRBV27 with TRBJ2-7; possibly TRBD1 for D (6 bases). Trimming stripped 6 bases from V and 6 bases from J, with 15 bases between. This CDR3 comprises 13 residues. From germline, CDR1 is MNHEY and CDR2 SMNVEV (reference sequence). CDR3 in amino acids: CASSQGSAVEQYF. DNA of the CDR3: TGTGCCAGCAGCCAGGGGTCAGCCGTCGAGCAGTACTTC.

The table lists this clonotype with a few counts. The rearrangement joins TRBV6-2 or TRBV6-3 to TRBJ1-5; no clear D gene. Germline V lookup: CDR1 MNHEY, CDR2 SVGEGT. The CDR3 length is 13 residues. V lost 2 bases and J 15 bases, leaving 17 bases between the germline ends. CDR3 sequence: CASSYNGGEWRHF. As DNA, the CDR3 is TGTGCCAGCAGTTACAACGGCGGGGAATGGAGGCATTTT.

This CDR3 is CASRGRGRRTGELFF. The CDR3 nucleotides read TGTGCCAGCAGGGGCAGGGGGCGCCGTACCGGGGAGCTGTTTTTT. The chain uses TRBV12-3 or TRBV12-4 and TRBJ2-2, with 8 bases lining up with TRBD1. The CDR3 has 15 amino acids. Trimming took 6 bases from V and 5 from J; bases not matched to a gene: 8.

About this clonotype itself: This likely comes from a read error, as the CDR3 has no conserved phenylalanine or tryptophan at its end. The V and J genes are TRBV12-5 and TRBJ1-2, with 7 bases that match TRBD1. CDR1 is LGHNT and CDR2 is FRNRAP in the germline V gene. CDR3 length: 18 amino acids. With V trimmed by 4 bases and J by 4 bases, 18 bases remained unmatched. The DNA of the CDR3 is TGTGCTAGTGGTTCGCCCGGGGACAGTCCTTCGCCCGTCTATGGCTACACCTTA. Its protein product is CASGSPGDSPSPVYGYTL.

The rearrangement links TRBV6-2 or TRBV6-3 to TRBJ2-2, with 8 bases identical to TRBD1. The CDR3 loop spans 16 amino acids. With 6 bases clipped from V and 1 base from J, the junction kept 7 bases outside the gene matches. From germline, CDR1 is MNHEY and CDR2 SVGEGT. Here the CDR3 DNA reads TGTGCCAGCAGGCTCCGACAGGGGAAGAACACCGGGGAGCTGTTTTTT. Amino acids: CASRLRQGKNTGELFF.

A few counts support this clonotype. The rearrangement links TRBV4-2 to TRBJ2-1, with a tentative D call TRBD1 (5 bases). Germline V gene lookup returns CDR1 LGHNA and CDR2 YNFKEQ. This CDR3 contains 16 residues. The V end was cut by 0 bases, the J end by 3 bases, with 12 bases between. The CDR3 reads CASSQDSQGYYNEQFF. CDR3 nucleotides: TGTGCCAGCAGCCAAGATTCCCAGGGTTACTACAATGAGCAGTTCTTC.

The sample holds a few counts of this clonotype. The V and J genes are TRBV6-2 or TRBV6-3 and TRBJ2-2; possible D gene TRBD2, 5 bases. The CDR3 consists of 15 residues. Germline V CDR1 and CDR2: MNHEY, SVGEGT. Trimming took off 7 bases at V and 3 bases at J, with 15 bases between the two ends. The chain's CDR3 is CASTTTGGHTGELFF. In DNA form, the CDR3 reads TGTGCCAGCACCACCACTGGAGGACACACCGGGGAGCTGTTTTTT.

The genes are TRBV19 and TRBJ2-5; perhaps TRBD1 as D (6 bases). Germline CDR1 and CDR2: LNHDA and SQIVND (reference sequence). V shed 4 bases and J shed 0 bases, with 12 bases lying between them. The CDR3 is 15 amino acids. This chain's CDR3 is CASSTRDTYQETQYF. The CDR3 DNA sequence: TGTGCCAGTAGTACCCGGGACACGTACCAAGAGACCCAGTACTTC. Supplemented by reference TRBV19 and TRBJ2-5, the full variable domain reads DGGITQSPKYLFRKEGQNVTLSCEQNLNHDAMYWYRQDPGQGLRLIYYSQIVNDFQKGDIAEGYSVSREKKESFPLTVTSAQKNPTAFYLCASSTRDTYQETQYFGPGTRLLVL.

The chain carries TRBV12-3 or TRBV12-4 and TRBJ2-3; 10 nucleotides align to TRBD2. Trimming took 1 base from V and 4 from J; bases not matched to a gene: 17. The CDR3 length is 20 residues. This chain's CDR3 is CASSLVSLAGSPDSADTQYF. Written as DNA, the CDR3 is TGTGCCAGCAGTTTAGTTTCACTAGCGGGGTCTCCCGACAGCGCAGATACGCAGTATTTT.